This entry lists 11 T cell receptor beta chains sequenced from one sample in a study of chemoradiotherapy in HPV16-positive cancers. The repertoire was sequenced with immunoSEQ multiplex PCR; TCRdb's copy has only in-frame clones and lacks some. The table records about 970 clones, 85% to 90% of them present only once. Sequencing was performed on tumor tissue, taken from a patient who underwent chemoradiotherapy. All receptors derive from a human donor with HPV-associated anogenital cancer.

The genes are TRBV6-1 and TRBJ1-2; possible D gene TRBD1, 6 bases. Deletions cut 6 bases from V and 5 bases from J, with 19 bases between. The CDR3 consists of 15 residues. Germline lookup yields CDR1 MNHNS and CDR2 SASEGT. CDR3 in amino acids: CASSLRDTSSYGYTF. The CDR3 nucleotides read TGTGCCAGCAGCCTCCGGGACACAAGCTCTTATGGCTACACCTTC.

J is TRBJ2-1 and V is TRBV4-3; a weak D match, TRBD2 (6 bases). The CDR3 has 16 residues. V was shortened by 2 bases and J by 3 bases, with 14 bases between the two germline ends. Germline assignment: CDR1 LGHNA and CDR2 YSLEER. The CDR3 nucleotides read TGCGCCAGCAGCCAATCAGAGCGGGTGGGCTACAATGAGCAGTTCTTC. Translation gives CASSQSERVGYNEQFF.

The chain links TRBV6-5 to TRBJ1-2; D may be TRBD1 (5 bases). From germline, CDR1 is MNHEY and CDR2 SVGAGI. The CDR3 has 13 residues. V lost 2 bases and J lost 11, with 15 bases in between. The CDR3 DNA reads TGTGCCAGCAGTTACGGGGCGACCCACACGTACACCTTC. Translating gives CASSYGATHTYTF.

J is TRBJ1-2 and V is TRBV7-9; D unresolved. Per the germline V gene, CDR1 is SEHNR and CDR2 is FQNEAQ (reference sequence). Trimming shortened V by 0 bases and J by 1 base, and 12 bases separated the two germline ends. The CDR3 contains 16 residues. CDR3 coding DNA: TGTGCCAGCAGCTTAGCGGGTCAGAAGATTAACTATGGCTACACCTTC. Translating it yields CASSLAGQKINYGYTF.

The chain has TRBV11-3 and TRBJ1-6; D might be TRBD1 (5 bases). With 1 base removed from V and 7 bases from J, the gap between germline ends came to 11 bases. Germline CDR1 SGHNT, CDR2 YENEEA. This CDR3 is built from 15 residues. CDR3 sequence: CASSLGDGLNSPLHF. The CDR3, as DNA: TGTGCCAGCAGCTTAGGGGACGGACTAAATTCACCCCTCCACTTT.

The chain joins TRBV4-2 to TRBJ2-5; 8 positions match TRBD1. The J call may be in error: the DNA end matches TRBJ2-7 better. CDR3 length equals 14 residues. Germline lookup yields CDR1 LGHNA and CDR2 YNFKEQ. CDR3 DNA sequence: TGTGCCAGCAGCCTCCCACAGGGGGCCTACGAGCAGTACTTC. This sequence encodes CASSLPQGAYEQYF.

The chain carries TRBV5-1 and TRBJ1-3; D perhaps matches TRBD1 (6 bases). The CDR3 spans 16 residues. With 0 bases removed from V and 0 bases from J, the gap between germline ends came to 10 bases. Germline CDR1 reads SGHRS; CDR2 reads YFSETQ. The CDR3 reads CASSLAGTNSGNTIYF. DNA for the CDR3: TGCGCCAGCAGCTTGGCCGGGACAAACTCTGGAAACACCATATATTTT.

V gene TRBV11-3 combines with J gene TRBJ1-3; D remains unclear. Deletions cut 3 bases from V and 10 bases from J, with 4 bases between. The CDR3 spans 10 residues. CDR1 SGHNT and CDR2 YENEEA come from the germline V gene. The CDR3 sequence is CASSFGTIYF. The CDR3 nucleotides read TGTGCCAGCAGCTTCGGGACCATATATTTT.

V usage is TRBV5-6 and J usage is TRBJ2-4; 8 bases map to TRBD2. This CDR3 is 15 amino acids long. Germline-derived CDR1 and CDR2 are SGHDT and YYEEEE. After removal of 0 bases from V and 7 bases from J, the junction contained 6 bases not matched to a gene. This CDR3 reads CASSLGGTRGNIQYF. The CDR3 coding sequence is TGTGCCAGCAGCTTGGGGGGGACTAGGGGGAACATTCAGTACTTC.

This clone was counted a single time. The genes are TRBV6-1 and TRBJ1-2; 8 bases match TRBD1. Trimming cost V 3 bases and J 12 bases; bases outside gene matches: 9. From germline, CDR1 is MNHNS and CDR2 SASEGT. The CDR3 runs 13 residues. As DNA, the CDR3 is TGTGCCAGCAGTGACGCGTTAGGACAGGGCCACACCTTC. Its translation is CASSDALGQGHTF.

V is TRBV2 and J is TRBJ2-5, with 10 bases that match TRBD1. The CDR3 runs to 15 residues. After removal of 5 bases from V and 4 bases from J, the junction contained 7 bases not matched to a gene. Per germline, CDR1 SNHLY and CDR2 FYNNEI. CDR3: CASSYRQGAGETQYF. CDR3 DNA sequence: TGTGCCAGCAGTTACCGACAGGGGGCCGGAGAGACCCAGTACTTC.